The rows below give T cell receptor beta chains drawn from one sample of a study of T-cell reconstitution after alpha-beta-depleted transplantation in children. TCRdb ran MiXCR on the PCR reads and lists one entry per CDR3 protein. The sample shows hundreds of thousands of distinct CDR3 sequences, over 9.5% of them seen only once. The material sequenced was PBMCs from the stem cell graft donor, taken from the stem cell graft. These receptors originate from a human donor who donated a stem cell graft to a child with acute myeloid leukemia. Both conserved end residues are part of each CDR3. Each record gives: J gene, D gene, V gene, clone size, CDR3 DNA, CDR3 protein. D genes are given only for firm matches. Only some rows state a clone size, as once, few, many or a class for expanded clones.

TRBJ1-6,.,TRBV10-3,many,TGTGCCATCAGTGAGTCGGAGGGGGTCGCTAGGTCACCCCTCCACTTT,CAISESEGVARSPLHF
TRBJ1-1,TRBD1,TRBV6-1,few,TGTGCCAGCAGTGGACAGGGCCCCGCAGGAGCTTTCTTT,CASSGQGPAGAFF
TRBJ2-2,TRBD2,TRBV19,many,TGTGCCAGTAGTATAAAGGCGGGAGTTACCGGGGAGCTGTTTTTT,CASSIKAGVTGELFF
TRBJ1-5,.,TRBV20-1,few,TGCAGTGCGGACGAGGCCTATAGCAATCAGCCCCAGCATTTT,CSADEAYSNQPQHF
TRBJ2-2,.,TRBV20-1,.,TGCAGTGCTCCGCCAGGACAGTTGGACGGGGAGCTGTTTTTT,CSAPPGQLDGELFF
TRBJ2-5,.,TRBV29-1,many,TGCAGCGTTGAGGACCACTTCGGGGAGACCCAGTACTTC,CSVEDHFGETQYF
TRBJ2-7,.,TRBV7-2,few,TGTGCCAGCAGCTTAGATAGCGGCGGGACTGCCTACGAGCAGTACTTC,CASSLDSGGTAYEQYF
TRBJ1-2,.,TRBV4-3,few,TGCGCCAGCAGCCAAGATAACGGGGGCAACTATGGCTACACCTTC,CASSQDNGGNYGYTF
TRBJ2-1,TRBD2,TRBV6-5,.,TGTGCCAGCAGTTACAATCGGTTGGCGGGAGGGCGGAATGAGCAGTTCTTC,CASSYNRLAGGRNEQFF
TRBJ2-3,.,TRBV12-3/TRBV12-4,many,TGTGCCAGCAGATACGGGACAACGGATACGCAGTATTTT,CASRYGTTDTQYF
TRBJ1-2,.,TRBV7-9,few,TGTGCCAGCAGCTTAGAAAGGACCAGGGGCTACACCTTT,CASSLERTRGYTF
TRBJ2-7,.,TRBV7-8,few,TGTGCCAGCAGCCCAGGGGGGAGGACGAGAGTAACCTACGAGCAGTACTTC,CASSPGGRTRVTYEQYF
TRBJ2-5,TRBD2,TRBV20-1,many,TGCAGTGCTAGGACTAGCGGGAGAGTAGGAGAGACCCAGTACTTC,CSARTSGRVGETQYF
TRBJ2-1,TRBD2,TRBV5-5,many,TGTGCCAGCACCATGATTAGCGGGATGCCCTTGGATGAGCAGTTCTTC,CASTMISGMPLDEQFF
TRBJ2-3,TRBD2,TRBV7-2,few,TGTGCCAGCAGCTCCCAGATAGCGGGATTCAGTTCAGATACGCAGTATTTT,CASSSQIAGFSSDTQYF
TRBJ2-7,TRBD2,TRBV20-1,.,TGCAGCCTAACACTAGCGGGAGGGCCAAACTCCTACGAGCAGTACTTC,CSLTLAGGPNSYEQYF
TRBJ2-7,.,TRBV7-9,few,TGTGCCAGCAGCTTAGGGTCGGACGAGCAGTACTTC,CASSLGSDEQYF
TRBJ2-3,TRBD2,TRBV20-1,.,TGCAGTGCTAGACTAGCGGGAGGATCAGATACGCAGTATTTT,CSARLAGGSDTQYF
TRBJ2-1,.,TRBV5-4,few,TGTGCCAGCAGCTCGGGAGCCGAGCCCTACAATGAGCAGTTCTTC,CASSSGAEPYNEQFF
TRBJ2-5,.,TRBV28,.,TGTGCCAGCAGTTCGGTGGCCCAGTACTTC,CASSSVAQYF
TRBJ2-1,.,TRBV5-1,.,TGCGCCAGCAGCTTGGAGGTGGATGAGCAGTTCTTC,CASSLEVDEQFF
TRBJ2-7,.,TRBV6-5,.,TGTGCCAGCAGTTACTCAGGGCTCTCCTACGAGCAGTACTTC,CASSYSGLSYEQYF
TRBJ1-1,TRBD1,TRBV24-1,many,TGTGCCACCAGGGACAGGACAGGGGATACTGAAGCTTTCTTT,CATRDRTGDTEAFF
TRBJ1-1,TRBD1,TRBV6-1,few,TGTGCCAGCACCGACCCCCAGGGGGTGAACACTGAAGCTTTCTTT,CASTDPQGVNTEAFF
TRBJ2-2,.,TRBV7-3,many,TGTGCCAGCAGCTTAGACGGGAGCGGCATCGGGGAGCTGTTTTTT,CASSLDGSGIGELFF
TRBJ1-2,TRBD1,TRBV28,.,TGTGCCAGCAGGTGGGGGACAGGGGGCTCCTATGGCTACACCTTC,CASRWGTGGSYGYTF
TRBJ2-3,TRBD2,TRBV7-2,.,TGTGCCAGCAGCTTAGTAGTTTCGTGGGAGGGCGGAGATACGCAGTATTTT,CASSLVVSWEGGDTQYF
TRBJ1-6,.,TRBV21-1,.,TGTGCCAGCTTGACGGTCTCCTATAATTCACCCCTCCACTTT,CASLTVSYNSPLHF
TRBJ2-5,.,TRBV30,many,TGTGCCTGGAGTGTAGTAGGCGGGGAGACCCAGTACTTC,CAWSVVGGETQYF
TRBJ2-3,TRBD1,TRBV24-1,.,TGTGCCACCAGTGACATACCGGGACAGGGGAAGACTAGCACAGATACGCAGTATTTT,CATSDIPGQGKTSTDTQYF
TRBJ2-7,.,TRBV7-6,.,TGTGCCAGCAGCTTAGGGCACGGGGGCTACGAGCAGTACTTC,CASSLGHGGYEQYF
TRBJ2-7,.,TRBV20-1,.,TGCAGTGCTCAGCCCCCGGTACCATACGAGCAGTACTTC,CSAQPPVPYEQYF
TRBJ2-3,.,TRBV24-1,many,TGTGCCACCACGGACAAAGCCACAGATACGCAGTATTTT,CATTDKATDTQYF
TRBJ1-6,.,TRBV7-2,.,TGTGCCAGCAGCGGCCGGGGACAAGCTTCACCCCTCCACTTT,CASSGRGQASPLHF
TRBJ1-2,.,TRBV4-2,many,TGTGCCAGCAGCCAAGAGGGGGACGCTAACTATGGCTACACCTTC,CASSQEGDANYGYTF
TRBJ2-2,.,TRBV7-2,few,TGTGCCAGCAGCTTAAACTCCGGGACCGGGGAGCTGTTTTTT,CASSLNSGTGELFF
TRBJ2-5,TRBD1,TRBV12-3/TRBV12-4,few,TGTGCCAGCAAACAGGGGGCGGGGGAGACCCAGTACTTC,CASKQGAGETQYF
TRBJ2-1,TRBD2,TRBV6-5,few,TGTGCCAGCAGTTACAAAGCGGGATGGCGCAATGAGCAGTTCTTC,CASSYKAGWRNEQFF
TRBJ1-6,.,TRBV14,many,TGTGCCAGCAGCCAAGATCAGGGAAGGGATTCACCCCTCCACTTT,CASSQDQGRDSPLHF
TRBJ2-7,.,TRBV29-1,.,TGCAGCGTGGCGCGGGCGCGGCCTGGAGACTCCTACGAGCAGTACTTC,CSVARARPGDSYEQYF
TRBJ2-7,.,TRBV2,few,TGTGCCAGCACCAGGGACTGGCAATACGAGCAGTACTTC,CASTRDWQYEQYF
TRBJ2-5,.,TRBV7-9,many,TGTGCCAGCAGCTGGGTCCAAGAGACCCAGTACTTC,CASSWVQETQYF
TRBJ2-7,TRBD2,TRBV4-2,.,TGTGCCAGCAGCCAAGATGCTAGCGGGAGTGGCTACGAGCAGTACTTC,CASSQDASGSGYEQYF